This T cell receptor beta chain emerged from a study of OX40 agonist ivuxolimab in advanced cancers. Study findings and constraints: Clonal expansion by week 6 occurred in CD4+ and CD8+ blood T cells (at 0.1 to 3.0 mg/kg). On average, CD8+ T cells showed a greater number of expanded clones than CD4+. Antigen specificity was not determined for the expanded peripheral T cells.

Libraries were prepared by immunoSEQ multiplex PCR; TCRdb keeps only in-frame clonotypes and omits some of them. The table lists some 78,000 clones, about 90% of them singletons. CDR3 length: 20 residues. CDR1 is SGDLS, CDR2 YYNGEE, per germline. V was pared by 0 bases and J by 0 bases, with 7 bases of the junction left unmatched. Remarks on this clone: Its cognate antigen is unknown.

This receptor was obtained from an adult with an advanced solid tumor such as melanoma, head and neck, liver or kidney cancer. The chain has TRBV9 and TRBJ2-1; 15 positions agree with TRBD2. Sequenced here: CD4+ or CD8+ T cells sorted from blood, sampled in a trial of the OX40 agonist ivuxolimab. As DNA, the CDR3 is TGTGCCAGCAGCGTAGGTTTGGGACTAGCGGGAGGCTCCTCCTACAATGAGCAGTTCTTC. The encoded protein is CASSVGLGLAGGSSYNEQFF.